This T cell receptor (beta chain) was captured by sequencing in a study of blood T cell repertoires in COVID-19 (dated by TCRdb to 2020 to 2021). Study-level background: Samples from collaborators originated in the United States, Italy and Spain and spanned both the acute and convalescent phases of COVID-19. The prospective study material was composed of cDNA or gDNA derived from T cells, B-cell-depleted T cells, or PBMCs. Subjects who had been exposed to COVID-19, were actively infected with it, or had recovered from it provided the deeply sampled blood TCRbeta repertoires that made up the dataset. The repertoires were released in a freely available public database intended as a resource for research on the immune response to SARS-CoV-2. Samples came from the ongoing ImmuneRACE study (first 160 participants) plus 1,254 subjects from 6 global collaborators. A de-identified subject ID, COVID-19 status, age in years and sex were almost always included in the sample metadata. Where HLA class I and class II types were available, the types were taken from metadata supplied by the sample provider, not from assay-based typing.

Participants in the prospective study were enrolled through a virtual design, were aged about 18 to 100 years, and lived in under 25 United States geographic areas. To assign participants to cohorts, the prospective study relied on clinical history that participants themselves reported in a screening survey and a study questionnaire. A participant counted as exposed if, within 2 weeks of entering the study, that participant had been in contact with someone who had a PCR-confirmed or clinician-diagnosed COVID-19 case. In the prospective study, mobile phlebotomists collected whole blood, serum and a nasopharyngeal or oropharyngeal swab from each participant. Additional blood draws and questionnaires over an approximately two-month period could optionally be provided by prospective study participants. Blood samples from the prospective study were shipped frozen or at room temperature prior to DNA extraction.

The CDR3 runs 15 residues from the cysteine to the phenylalanine. Of all the DNA, just the CDR3 is kept, 45 bases in frame from base 1. The germline V gene gives CDR1 as MDHEN and CDR2 as SYDVKM. Trimming takes 5 bases off V and 3 bases off J; junction bases not matched to a gene: 5. The immunoSEQ Assay, a bias-controlled multiplex PCR, was used to amplify TCRbeta CDR3 regions from genomic DNA. The paper's data handling went like this. Nucleated cell counts per sample were estimated from amplification of reference gene primers within the assay. To quantify the absolute abundance of each unique TCRbeta CDR3 rearrangement, sequence reads were collapsed and filtered. For each sample, productive Simpson clonality was calculated by taking the square root of Simpson's diversity index across productive rearrangements. TCRdb's version of the immuneACCESS table is confined to in-frame rearrangements and falls short of the full clone set. An unresolved V gene accounts for under half of the shortfall where checked; the remainder is of unknown origin. The DNA gave D and trimming, while V, J and clone size come from that table. The sample data list 250,000 or so clones, and 83% of these were observed just once. Together, the top ten hold 3.5% to 4% of the sample.

Comment on this clone: The target of this receptor is not known. Base qualities are missing; no much larger clone stands one base away.

Overall study outcomes, separate from this receptor: How much clinical and demographic metadata was included differed by source and by participant, and the metadata was provided uncurated.

This TCR derives from a middle-aged woman who had been exposed to COVID-19. The sample comprised PBMCs or T cells enriched from blood (not recorded which). The chain is encoded by TRBV28 joined to TRBJ1-3; 9 bases in the junction line up with TRBD1. The DNA sequence is given as TGTGCCAGCAGTATTGGACAGGGGTTTGGAAACACCATATATTTT. This gives the protein CASSIGQGFGNTIYF.